Each of the 8 T cell receptor beta chains below was sequenced from the same sample in a study of cytomegalovirus exposure and HLA in healthy donors. PCR amplification relied on 60 Vbeta primers (plus 13 Jbeta primers). Assay used: immunoSEQ multiplex PCR; TCRdb lists only in-frame clones, some missing. The table has some 94,000 clones, 65% to 85% seen once. The sequencing input was PBMCs. The origin of the receptors is a man between 40 and 49 years old in good health and CMV-seronegative.

The count of this clone is one. The chain is built from TRBV23-1 and TRBJ2-6, with D possibly TRBD2 on 7 matching bases. TRBV23-1 is placed among ORFs of uncertain function. Trimming removed 8 bases at V and 0 bases at J, with 20 bases between. The CDR3 consists of 18 residues. This chain's CDR3 is CASPNPGGGLSGANVLTF. Written as DNA, the CDR3 is TGCGCCAGCCCCAACCCGGGGGGCGGGCTCTCTGGGGCCAACGTCCTGACTTTC.

The gene calls are TRBV7-3 and TRBJ2-7; 7 bases align to TRBD1. This CDR3 spans 13 amino acids. The J segment lost 1 base and the V segment lost 3 bases, leaving 0 bases of the junction unmatched. The germline gives CDR1 SGHTA, CDR2 FQGTGA. The chain's CDR3 is CASSLDRSYEQYF. DNA for the CDR3: TGTGCCAGCAGCTTGGACAGGTCCTACGAGCAGTACTTC.

The chain is built from TRBV19 and TRBJ1-6; TRBD1 agrees at 10 bases. CDR3 size: 16 residues. The V gene end was trimmed by 5 bases and the J gene end by 3 bases; junction bases not matched to a gene: 4. CDR1 is LNHDA and CDR2 is SQIVND in the germline V gene (reference sequence). Written as DNA, the CDR3 is TGTGCCAGTAGTTTCCGGGACAGGGGCTATAATTCACCCCTCCACTTT. This encodes CASSFRDRGYNSPLHF.

This rearrangement joins TRBV28 to TRBJ2-1, with D tentatively TRBD2 (7 bases). The CDR3 sequence is 15 residues long. V was cut by 8 bases and J by 0 bases, with 14 bases left in between. Germline V gives CDR1 MDHEN, CDR2 SYDVKM. CDR3 sequence: CASGGGGISYNEQFF. As DNA, the CDR3 is TGTGCCAGCGGGGGAGGGGGGATCTCCTACAATGAGCAGTTCTTC.

Note on this clone: Other DNA sequences in the same sample also yield this CDR3. V gene TRBV2 combines with J gene TRBJ1-2, with a weak D call TRBD1 (6 bases). The CDR3 has 13 amino acids. Germline CDR1 SNHLY, CDR2 FYNNEI. V dropped 2 bases and J dropped 2 bases, with 6 bases sitting between them. The CDR3 loop is CASSEQGNYGYTF. The CDR3 region has the DNA TGTGCCAGCAGTGAACAGGGGAACTATGGCTACACCTTC.

The chain joins TRBV5-1 to TRBJ2-1; 14 bases are shared with TRBD2. This CDR3 region has 20 residues. J gave up 0 bases and V 0 bases, and 8 bases lay outside the gene matches. Germline V lookup: CDR1 SGHRS, CDR2 YFSETQ. Written as DNA, the CDR3 is TGCGCCAGCAGCTTGGCTGGACTAGCGGGAGGCCCAAGCTCCTACAATGAGCAGTTCTTC. This codes for CASSLAGLAGGPSSYNEQFF.

The genes are TRBV6-1 and TRBJ2-2, with 8 bases aligning to TRBD2. V lost 6 bases, J lost 2 bases, and 2 bases stayed unmatched. Germline values: CDR1 MNHNS, CDR2 SASEGT. This CDR3 has 14 residues. CDR3 coding DNA: TGTGCCAGCAGACTAGCGGTTAACACCGGGGAGCTGTTTTTT. This gives the protein CASRLAVNTGELFF.

This sequence joins TRBV10-2 and TRBJ2-2, with D perhaps TRBD2 (6 bases). Per the germline V gene, CDR1 is WSHSY and CDR2 is SAAADI. There are 13 residues in the CDR3. V dropped 4 bases and J dropped 8 bases, with 11 bases sitting between them. CDR3: CASSVDGGGELFF. In nucleotides, the CDR3 is TGCGCCAGCAGTGTTGACGGGGGTGGGGAGCTGTTTTTT.